Listed here are 32 T cell receptor beta chains from one sample, sequenced in a study of CD8 T cells in ankylosing spondylitis. MiXCR was run by TCRdb on the 5' RACE reads, yielding one entry per CDR3 protein. The sample comprises roughly 150,000 distinct CDR3 sequences, 6% to 8% of which are singletons, and 9.5% to 15% rests with the top ten. Sequences were obtained from blood, either unsorted or a sorted T cell fraction (not recorded which). The receptors shown here come from a female donor with ankylosing spondylitis or in good health (not recorded which).

In this sample, this clonotype turned up many times. The rearrangement uses TRBV5-1 and TRBJ2-3; D may be TRBD1 (5 bases). There are 14 residues in the CDR3. The V end lost 5 bases, the J end lost 4 bases, and 14 bases lay between the germline ends. CDR1 SGHRS and CDR2 YFSETQ come from the germline V gene. The CDR3 coding sequence is TGCGCCAGCAGGGTAGGGGCCGACGCAGATACGCAGTATTTT. Its translation is CASRVGADADTQYF.

The J gene is TRBJ1-2, the V gene TRBV6-2 or TRBV6-3, with 9 bases matching TRBD1. CDR3 length: 15 residues. CDR1 and CDR2 from the germline V gene are MNHEY and SVGEGT. With 6 bases clipped from V and 4 bases from J, the junction kept 9 bases outside the gene matches. CDR3 nucleotide sequence: TGTGCCAGCAGCGGAGGGACAGGGATCGGCTATGGCTACACCTTC. This encodes CASSGGTGIGYGYTF.

This clonotype was seen at least ten times. This chain links TRBV12-3 or TRBV12-4 with TRBJ2-2; D not resolved. Trimming removed 5 bases from V and 3 bases from J, with 10 bases in between. The CDR3 has 14 residues. CDR3 residues: CASSPDAYTGELFF. In DNA, the CDR3 is TGTGCCAGCAGTCCCGACGCCTACACCGGGGAGCTGTTTTTT.

Ten or more counts support this clonotype. The V call is TRBV12-3 or TRBV12-4, the J call TRBJ1-1; D is unclear. V dropped 4 bases and J dropped 4 bases, with 10 bases sitting between them. The CDR3 has 13 residues. This CDR3 is CASSSGLRTEAFF. For the CDR3, the DNA is TGTGCCAGCAGTTCTGGGTTGCGCACTGAAGCTTTCTTT.

This clonotype was seen at least ten times. The V call is TRBV12-3 or TRBV12-4, the J call TRBJ1-3; no clear D. The CDR3 has 15 residues. Trimming left V 3 bases short and J 0 bases short, with 9 bases between. The CDR3 bases are TGTGCCAGCAGTTTTTCACAGCGCTCTGGAAACACCATATATTTT. Translation: CASSFSQRSGNTIYF.

This clonotype was recorded at least ten times. V is TRBV5-1 and J is TRBJ2-7; unclear D gene. From germline, CDR1 is SGHRS and CDR2 YFSETQ. V was pared by 0 bases and J by 9 bases, with 13 bases between. The CDR3 extends over 13 amino acids. The CDR3 is CASSLVGESAQYF. The CDR3 coding sequence is TGCGCCAGCAGCTTGGTTGGGGAATCGGCGCAGTACTTC.

This clonotype was observed at least ten times. This chain links TRBV12-3 or TRBV12-4 with TRBJ1-1; 8 nucleotides line up with TRBD1. This CDR3 is 14 amino acids long. J lost 5 bases, V lost 9 bases, and 11 bases had no gene match. The CDR3 DNA reads as TGTGCCAGTTCCGAACGACGGACAGGGACTGAAGCTTTCTTT. Encoded protein: CASSERRTGTEAFF.

There are many counts of this clonotype. The CDR3 nucleotides are TGTGCCAGCAGCCCTTTGGGGGGCGGGAACACTGAAGCTTTCTTT. As protein: CASSPLGGGNTEAFF. The chain carries TRBV6-1 and TRBJ1-1; the D gene is possibly TRBD1 (6 bases). V was cut by 6 bases and J by 1 base, with 15 bases left in between. Germline CDR1 and CDR2: MNHNS and SASEGT. CDR3 length: 15 amino acids.

This clonotype was seen at least ten times. In DNA, the CDR3 is TGTGCCAGCAGCCCCGGGACAGGGAGTACGGTGCAGTACTTC. This codes for CASSPGTGSTVQYF. The chain combines TRBV3-1 with TRBJ2-7, with 9 nucleotides matching TRBD1. The germline CDR1 and CDR2 sequences are LGHDT and YNNKEL (reference sequence). Unmatched junction bases numbered 10, after V lost 4 bases and J lost 9 bases. The CDR3 is 14 amino acids.

This clonotype came up a few times. The V gene is TRBV5-1, the J gene TRBJ1-2; 10 nucleotides line up with TRBD1. Germline values: CDR1 SGHRS, CDR2 YFSETQ. J gave up 8 bases and V 4 bases, and 11 bases lay outside the gene matches. The CDR3 has 15 amino acids. CDR3 residues: CASSTSATGGRGYTF. The CDR3 bases are TGCGCCAGCAGCACCTCCGCGACAGGGGGCCGGGGCTACACCTTC.

This clonotype was observed a few times. CDR3 sequence reads: CASSYWDTPTDTQYF. The CDR3 DNA reads TGTGCCAGCAGCTATTGGGACACGCCCACAGATACGCAGTATTTT. This rearrangement joins TRBV7-9 to TRBJ2-3; a possible D gene is TRBD1 (6 bases). CDR3 length: 15 residues. The germline V gene has CDR1 SEHNR and CDR2 FQNEAQ (reference sequence). Trimming cost V 4 bases and J 2 bases, with 13 bases left between them. Combining the CDR3 with reference TRBV7-9 and TRBJ2-3 gives the whole variable domain DTGVSQNPRHKITKRGQNVTFRCDPISEHNRLYWYRQTLGQGPEFLTYFQNEAQLEKSRLLSDRFSAERPKGSFSTLEIQRTEQGDSAMYLCASSYWDTPTDTQYFGPGTRLTVL.

This clonotype has at least ten counts. The J gene is TRBJ1-2, the V gene TRBV6-1; 7 positions agree with TRBD1. V was clipped by 4 bases and J by 2 bases; unmatched bases: 7. Per germline, CDR1 MNHNS and CDR2 SASEGT. This CDR3 is built from 15 residues. CDR3 in amino acids: CASSASTGANYGYTF. Written as DNA, the CDR3 is TGTGCCAGCAGTGCCTCTACAGGGGCCAACTATGGCTACACCTTC.

This clonotype was counted many times. J is TRBJ2-3 and V is TRBV6-1; 11 bases agree with TRBD2. J lost 4 bases, V lost 5 bases, and 5 bases had no gene match. The CDR3 has 15 residues. The germline V gene has CDR1 MNHNS and CDR2 SASEGT. CDR3 bases: TGTGCCAGCAGTCGAACTAGCGGGGGCCCAGATACGCAGTATTTT. It is translated as CASSRTSGGPDTQYF.

This clonotype was picked up many times. The V call is TRBV4-3, the J call TRBJ1-1; D gene unclear. V lost 3 bases and J lost 8, with 19 bases in between. This CDR3 region has 15 residues. The V gene's germline CDR1 is LGHNA and CDR2 YSLEER. In DNA form, the CDR3 reads TGCGCCAGCAGCCACGACTGGGCTCAGGAAAACGAAGCTTTCTTT. Translating it yields CASSHDWAQENEAFF.

In this sample, this clonotype turned up many times. V is TRBV6-5 and J is TRBJ2-7, with D tentatively TRBD1 (5 bases). Germline V gene data show CDR1 as MNHEY and CDR2 as SVGAGI. The CDR3 extends over 15 amino acids. V gave up 0 bases and J gave up 1 base, with 10 bases separating them. The CDR3 DNA is TGTGCCAGCAGTTACTCGATTGCAGGGTCCTACGAGCAGTACTTC. Translated: CASSYSIAGSYEQYF.

At least ten counts were recorded for this clonotype. Here the CDR3 reads CASSPFWKAAGGNTGELFF. As DNA, the CDR3 is TGCGCCAGCAGCCCATTCTGGAAAGCGGCGGGGGGAAACACCGGGGAGCTGTTTTTT. The rearrangement uses TRBV4-3 and TRBJ2-2; 8 bases fit TRBD2. The CDR3 consists of 19 residues. From germline, CDR1 is LGHNA and CDR2 YSLEER. V was clipped by 4 bases and J by 2 bases; unmatched bases: 15.

This clonotype has a count of ten or more. The chain has TRBV20-1 and TRBJ1-1, with D perhaps TRBD1 (6 bases). The CDR3 sequence is 14 residues long. V was trimmed by 2 bases and J by 5 bases, leaving 15 bases between them. From germline, CDR1 is DFQATT and CDR2 SNEGSKA (reference sequence). The CDR3 region has the DNA TGCAGTGCTAGAAGCGGCACAGGGTTTACTGAAGCTTTCTTT. It is translated as CSARSGTGFTEAFF.

Concerning this clonotype: A much larger clone differs from this one at a single base, so this may be a read error. The chain combines TRBV3-1 with TRBJ2-7, with D unclear. CDR1 and CDR2 (germline): LGHDT, YNNKEL (reference sequence). CDR3 length: 13 residues. CDR3 sequence: CDSSQEQTYEQYF. Here the CDR3 DNA reads TGTGACAGCAGCCAAGAACAGACCTACGAGCAGTACTTC.

This clonotype was seen ten or more times. V usage is TRBV20-1 and J usage is TRBJ1-1; perhaps TRBD1 as D (6 bases). Germline CDR1 DFQATT, CDR2 SNEGSKA (reference sequence). V shed 3 bases and J shed 3 bases, with 8 bases lying between them. The CDR3 spans 12 residues. CDR3 coding DNA: TGCAGTGCTAGTCCAGGGGACACTGAAGCTTTCTTT. It codes for CSASPGDTEAFF.

This clonotype was picked up a small number of times. The J gene is TRBJ1-1, the V gene TRBV7-2; 7 nucleotides line up with TRBD1. J gave up 0 bases and V 3 bases, and 7 bases lay outside the gene matches. The CDR3 covers 16 residues. Germline V gives CDR1 SGHTA, CDR2 FQGNSA. The CDR3 protein is CASSFDRAGMNTEAFF. The CDR3 nucleotides read TGTGCCAGCAGCTTCGACAGGGCTGGCATGAACACTGAAGCTTTCTTT.

This clonotype was detected ten times or more. J is TRBJ2-3 and V is TRBV7-3; D perhaps matches TRBD2 (7 bases). The CDR3 length is 15 residues. V lost 2 bases and J 3 bases, leaving 12 bases between the germline ends. CDR1 SGHTA and CDR2 FQGTGA come from the germline V gene. The CDR3 sequence is CASSLGGGPTDTQYF. As DNA, the CDR3 is TGTGCCAGCAGCTTAGGGGGGGGGCCGACAGATACGCAGTATTTT.

This clonotype was counted ten times or more. The V gene is TRBV4-1, the J gene TRBJ1-4; tentatively, D is TRBD1 (6 bases). Germline V CDR1 and CDR2: MGHRA, YSYEKL. V lost 4 bases, J lost 2 bases, and 11 bases lay in between. The CDR3 runs to 15 residues. CDR3 coding DNA: TGCGCCAGCAGCCGCCAGGGGTCGACTAATGAAAAACTGTTTTTT. Translating it yields CASSRQGSTNEKLFF.

This clonotype was recorded many times. V is TRBV7-2 and J is TRBJ2-7; TRBD2 matches at 7 bases. The CDR3 extends over 15 amino acids. The V and J ends lost 3 bases and 2 bases, in that order; junction bases with no gene match: 7. Germline V gene lookup returns CDR1 SGHTA and CDR2 FQGNSA. The CDR3 protein is CASSFRSGETYEQYF. CDR3 DNA: TGTGCCAGCAGCTTTCGAAGCGGGGAAACCTACGAGCAGTACTTC.

In regard to this clonotype: A much larger clone differs from this one at a single base, so this may be a read error. The J gene is TRBJ2-7, the V gene TRBV20-1; possibly TRBD1 for D (6 bases). Trimming took 5 bases from V and 6 from J, leaving 11 bases between them. The CDR3 is 11 residues long. The V gene's germline CDR1 is DFQATT and CDR2 SNEGSKA (reference sequence). For the CDR3, the DNA is TGCAGTGCTGCAGGGGCCTGCGAGCAGTACTTC. Amino acid sequence: CSAAGACEQYF.

This clonotype appeared many times. V is TRBV5-1 and J is TRBJ1-5, with D possibly matching TRBD1 (5 bases). Germline CDR1 SGHRS, CDR2 YFSETQ. This CDR3 has 15 residues. Trimming removed 0 bases from V and 7 bases from J, with 14 bases in between. CDR3 bases: TGCGCCAGCAGCTTGGATCCGGGGCTAGAACAGCCCCAGCATTTT. It codes for CASSLDPGLEQPQHF.

This clonotype occurred a few times. A much larger clone differs by one base, so this may be a read error. The chain employs TRBV3-1 and TRBJ1-5; weak D call: TRBD1 (5 bases). In germline, CDR1 is LGHDT, CDR2 YNNKEL (reference sequence). CDR3 length equals 15 residues. The CDR3 region is CASCQGPSGGQPQHF. CDR3 coding DNA: TGTGCCAGCTGCCAGGGACCGTCCGGAGGCCAGCCCCAGCATTTT.

The CDR3 DNA is TGTGCCAGCAGCCCAGCGACTAGGCCCCCAGATGAGCAGTTCTTC. Translated, it gives CASSPATRPPDEQFF. The chain is built from TRBV7-2 and TRBJ2-1; D possibly corresponds to TRBD2 (6 bases). Germline lookup yields CDR1 SGHTA and CDR2 FQGNSA. This CDR3 region has 15 residues. V was shortened by 5 bases and J by 8 bases, with 19 bases between the two germline ends.

The chain couples TRBV5-1 to TRBJ1-2; tentative D call: TRBD1 (5 bases). The V gene's germline CDR1 is SGHRS and CDR2 YFSETQ. Trimming shortened V by 4 bases and J by 4 bases, and 11 bases separated the two germline ends. This CDR3 has 13 amino acids. The CDR3 protein is CASSPGPGYGYTF. DNA of the CDR3: TGCGCCAGCAGCCCGGGGCCTGGCTATGGCTACACCTTC.

About this clonotype itself: Possible read error: a much larger clone is one base away. V is TRBV7-9 and J is TRBJ2-3; the match to TRBD2 covers 7 bases. CDR3 size: 15 residues. CDR1 is SEHNR, CDR2 FQNEAQ, per germline (reference sequence). The CDR3 is CVSSSQRGTTDTQYF. CDR3 DNA: TGTGTCAGCAGCTCCCAGCGGGGCACCACAGATACGCAGTATTTT.

This clonotype was counted ten times or more. The rearrangement links TRBV12-3 or TRBV12-4 to TRBJ1-1, with D unclear. The CDR3 runs to 11 residues. The V and J ends lost 6 bases and 6 bases respectively, with 8 bases between them. CDR3 DNA: TGTGCCAGCAGCGGAAGAGCTGAAGCTTTCTTT. Amino acids: CASSGRAEAFF.

This clonotype was seen ten or more times. The chain combines TRBV5-1 with TRBJ1-1; D uncertain. V lost 4 bases and J lost 3, with 10 bases in between. Germline V gene sequence: CDR1 SGHRS, CDR2 YFSETQ. This CDR3 contains 13 residues. CDR3 amino acids: CASSRTPYTEAFF. In DNA form, the CDR3 reads TGCGCCAGCAGCCGGACCCCCTACACTGAAGCTTTCTTT.

This clonotype was seen more than once but under ten times. The chain is built from TRBV7-8 and TRBJ2-1, with 8 bases fitting TRBD2. Germline CDR1 reads SGHVS; CDR2 reads FQNEAQ. This CDR3 is 18 amino acids long. J lost 1 base, V lost 6 bases, and 14 bases had no gene match. The CDR3 loop is CASRRAYTGGRSYNEQFF. CDR3 nucleotide sequence: TGTGCCAGCAGAAGAGCTTACACGGGGGGGCGGTCCTACAATGAGCAGTTCTTC.